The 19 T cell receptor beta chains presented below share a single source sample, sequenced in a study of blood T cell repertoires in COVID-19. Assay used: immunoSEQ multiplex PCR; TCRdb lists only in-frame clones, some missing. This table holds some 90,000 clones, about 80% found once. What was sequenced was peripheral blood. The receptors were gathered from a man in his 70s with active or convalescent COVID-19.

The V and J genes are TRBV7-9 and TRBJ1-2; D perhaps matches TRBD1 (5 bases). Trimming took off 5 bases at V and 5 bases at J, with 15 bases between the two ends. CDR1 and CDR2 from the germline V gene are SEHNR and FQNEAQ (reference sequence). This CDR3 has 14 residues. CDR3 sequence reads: CASSPHAGRYGYTF. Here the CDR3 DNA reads TGTGCCAGCAGCCCTCATGCAGGGAGGTATGGCTACACCTTC.

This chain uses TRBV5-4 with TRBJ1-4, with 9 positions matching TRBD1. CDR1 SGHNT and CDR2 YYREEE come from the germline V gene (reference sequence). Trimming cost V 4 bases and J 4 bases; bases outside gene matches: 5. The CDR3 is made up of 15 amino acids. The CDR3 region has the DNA TGTGCCAGCAGCCCCGGGACAGGGAGTAATGAAAAACTGTTTTTT. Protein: CASSPGTGSNEKLFF.

The CDR3 is CASSPQAYEQYF. As DNA, the CDR3 is TGTGCCAGCAGCCCACAGGCCTACGAGCAGTACTTC. The rearrangement links TRBV28 to TRBJ2-7; possibly TRBD1 for D (5 bases). Germline V CDR1 and CDR2: MDHEN, SYDVKM. V was clipped by 6 bases and J by 2 bases, with 8 bases between them. The CDR3 covers 12 residues.

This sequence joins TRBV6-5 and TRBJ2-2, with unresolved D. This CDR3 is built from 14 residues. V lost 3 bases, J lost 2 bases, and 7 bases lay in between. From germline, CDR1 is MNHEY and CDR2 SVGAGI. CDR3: CASSYQFNTGELFF. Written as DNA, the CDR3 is TGTGCCAGCAGTTATCAGTTCAACACCGGGGAGCTGTTTTTT.

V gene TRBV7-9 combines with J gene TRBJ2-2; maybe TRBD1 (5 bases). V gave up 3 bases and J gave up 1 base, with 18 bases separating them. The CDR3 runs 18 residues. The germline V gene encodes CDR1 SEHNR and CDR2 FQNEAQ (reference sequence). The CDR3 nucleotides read TGTGCCAGCAGCTTTATAGGGGCGGTGGTCGGGAACACCGGGGAGCTGTTTTTT. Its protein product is CASSFIGAVVGNTGELFF.

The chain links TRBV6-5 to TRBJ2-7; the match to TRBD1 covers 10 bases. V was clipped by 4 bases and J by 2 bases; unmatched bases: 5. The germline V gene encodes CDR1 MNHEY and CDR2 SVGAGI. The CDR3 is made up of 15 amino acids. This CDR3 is CASSFSTGGPYEQYF. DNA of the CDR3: TGTGCCAGCAGTTTCTCGACAGGGGGCCCCTACGAGCAGTACTTC.

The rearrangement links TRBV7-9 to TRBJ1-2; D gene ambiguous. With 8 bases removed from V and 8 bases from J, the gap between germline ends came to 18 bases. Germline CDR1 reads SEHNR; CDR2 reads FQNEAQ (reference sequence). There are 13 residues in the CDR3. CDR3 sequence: CASEGRSGGGYTF. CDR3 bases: TGTGCCAGCGAAGGCCGCTCGGGAGGCGGCTACACCTTC.

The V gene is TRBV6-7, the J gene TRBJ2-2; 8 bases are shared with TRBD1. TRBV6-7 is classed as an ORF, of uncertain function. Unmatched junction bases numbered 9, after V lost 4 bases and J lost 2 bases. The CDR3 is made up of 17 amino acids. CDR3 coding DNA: TGTGCCAGCAGTTTTCCCCAGACAGGGGCAAACACCGGGGAGCTGTTTTTT. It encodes CASSFPQTGANTGELFF.

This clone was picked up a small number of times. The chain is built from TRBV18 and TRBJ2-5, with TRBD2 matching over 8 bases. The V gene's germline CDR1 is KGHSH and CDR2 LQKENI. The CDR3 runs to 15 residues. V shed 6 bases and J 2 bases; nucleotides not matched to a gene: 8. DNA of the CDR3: TGTGCCAGCTCCCTGGGGAGCGGGGGTCAAGAGACCCAGTACTTC. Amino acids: CASSLGSGGQETQYF.

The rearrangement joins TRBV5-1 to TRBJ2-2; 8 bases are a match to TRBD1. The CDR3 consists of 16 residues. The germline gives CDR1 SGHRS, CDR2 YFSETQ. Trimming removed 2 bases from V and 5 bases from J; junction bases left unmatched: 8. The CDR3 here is CASSLSGTGGTGELFF. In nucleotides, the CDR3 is TGCGCCAGCAGCTTATCCGGGACAGGTGGTACCGGGGAGCTGTTTTTT.

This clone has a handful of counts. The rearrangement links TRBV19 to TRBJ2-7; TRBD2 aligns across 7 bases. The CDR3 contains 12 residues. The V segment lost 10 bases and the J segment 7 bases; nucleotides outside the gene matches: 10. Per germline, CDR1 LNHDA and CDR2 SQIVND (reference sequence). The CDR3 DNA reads TGTGCCACCGACTCGGGGGGACGTGAGCAGTACTTC. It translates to CATDSGGREQYF.

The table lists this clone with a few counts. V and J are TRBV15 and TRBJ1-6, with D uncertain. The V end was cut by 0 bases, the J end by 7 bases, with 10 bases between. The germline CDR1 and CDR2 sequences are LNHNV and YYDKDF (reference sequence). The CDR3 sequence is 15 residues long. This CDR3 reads CATSRDLPGNSPLHF. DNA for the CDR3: TGTGCCACCAGCAGAGATTTACCGGGGAATTCACCCCTCCACTTT.

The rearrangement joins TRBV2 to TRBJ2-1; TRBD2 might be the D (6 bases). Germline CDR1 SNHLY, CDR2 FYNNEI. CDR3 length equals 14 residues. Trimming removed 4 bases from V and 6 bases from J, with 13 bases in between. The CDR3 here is CASSARLGSNEQFF. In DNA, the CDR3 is TGTGCCAGCAGTGCGCGACTAGGAAGCAATGAGCAGTTCTTC.

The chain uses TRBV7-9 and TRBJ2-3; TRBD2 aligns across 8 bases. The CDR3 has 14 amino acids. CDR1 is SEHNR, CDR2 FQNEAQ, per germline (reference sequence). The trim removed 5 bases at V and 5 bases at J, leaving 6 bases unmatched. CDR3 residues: CASSTGGPQDTQYF. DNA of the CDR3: TGTGCCAGCAGCACGGGGGGGCCTCAAGATACGCAGTATTTT.

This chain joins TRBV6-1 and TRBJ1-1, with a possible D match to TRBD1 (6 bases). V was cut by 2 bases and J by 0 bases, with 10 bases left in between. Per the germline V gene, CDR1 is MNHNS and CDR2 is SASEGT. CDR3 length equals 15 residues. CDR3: CASSEQGLVNTEAFF. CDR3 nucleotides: TGTGCCAGCAGTGAACAGGGGTTGGTGAACACTGAAGCTTTCTTT.

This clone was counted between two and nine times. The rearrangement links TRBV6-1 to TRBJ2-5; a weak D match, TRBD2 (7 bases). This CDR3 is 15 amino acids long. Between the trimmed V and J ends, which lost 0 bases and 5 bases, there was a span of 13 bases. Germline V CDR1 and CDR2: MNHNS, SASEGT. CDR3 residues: CASSEAFGGQETQYF. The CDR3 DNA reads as TGTGCCAGCAGTGAAGCGTTCGGGGGGCAGGAGACCCAGTACTTC.

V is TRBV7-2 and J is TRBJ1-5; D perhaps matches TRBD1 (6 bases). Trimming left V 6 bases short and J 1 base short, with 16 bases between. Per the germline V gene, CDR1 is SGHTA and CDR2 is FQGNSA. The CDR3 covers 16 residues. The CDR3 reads CASSRGGGRSNQPQHF. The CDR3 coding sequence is TGTGCCAGCAGTAGGGGGGGCGGGAGGAGCAATCAGCCCCAGCATTTT.

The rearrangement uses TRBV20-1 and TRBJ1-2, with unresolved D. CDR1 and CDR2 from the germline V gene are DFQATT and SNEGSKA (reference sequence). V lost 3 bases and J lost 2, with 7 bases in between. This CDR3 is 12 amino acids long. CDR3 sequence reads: CSASYLNYGYTF. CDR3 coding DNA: TGCAGTGCTAGTTACCTAAACTATGGCTACACCTTC.

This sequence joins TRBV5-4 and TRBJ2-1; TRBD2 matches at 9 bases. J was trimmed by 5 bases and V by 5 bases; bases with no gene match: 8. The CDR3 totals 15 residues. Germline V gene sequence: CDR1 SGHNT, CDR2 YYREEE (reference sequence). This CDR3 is CASRGLASGNNEQFF. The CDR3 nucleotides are TGTGCCAGCAGGGGTCTAGCTAGCGGGAACAATGAGCAGTTCTTC.